These 27 T cell receptor beta chains originate from one sample sequenced in a study of blood T cell repertoires in COVID-19. The table came from immunoSEQ multiplex PCR; TCRdb's copy has only in-frame clones and leaves some out. The profile shows roughly 120,000 clones, 74% of them singletons. The material sequenced was peripheral blood. These receptors were obtained from a man older than 75 with COVID-19, enrolled during active disease.

The gene calls are TRBV27 and TRBJ2-7; 11 bases map to TRBD2. CDR1 MNHEY and CDR2 SMNVEV come from the germline V gene (reference sequence). The CDR3 has 15 amino acids. J lost 6 bases, V lost 2 bases, and 6 bases had no gene match. The CDR3 DNA reads TGTGCCAGCAGTTTAACGACTAGCGGGAACTCCGAGCAGTACTTC. Translated, it gives CASSLTTSGNSEQYF.

This chain uses TRBV7-9 with TRBJ2-2, with 7 bases that match TRBD1. The CDR3 length is 14 residues. The J segment lost 3 bases and the V segment lost 5 bases, leaving 3 bases of the junction unmatched. Germline CDR1 SEHNR, CDR2 FQNEAQ (reference sequence). The CDR3 loop reads CASSTQGDTGELFF. CDR3 nucleotide sequence: TGTGCCAGCAGCACTCAGGGGGACACCGGGGAGCTGTTTTTT.

The chain combines TRBV3-1 (or the pseudogene TRBV3-2) with TRBJ2-5; 9 bases are a match to TRBD2. V was clipped by 1 base and J by 5 bases; unmatched bases: 5. Germline V gene sequence: CDR1 LGHDT, CDR2 YNNKEL (reference sequence). There are 15 residues in the CDR3. CDR3 amino acids: CASSQGQAGGETQYF. CDR3 sequence (DNA): TGTGCCAGCAGCCAAGGGCAGGCGGGAGGGGAGACCCAGTACTTC.

The chain joins TRBV18 to TRBJ1-2; maybe TRBD1 (5 bases). Trimming took 6 bases from V and 7 from J, leaving 18 bases between them. The CDR3 consists of 14 residues. Germline V gene data show CDR1 as KGHSH and CDR2 as LQKENI. CDR3 nucleotide sequence: TGTGCCAGCTCCGACAATGGAGGGGTCTCTGGCTACACCTTC. Amino acids: CASSDNGGVSGYTF.

The chain has TRBV3-1 (or the pseudogene TRBV3-2) and TRBJ2-1; 10 nucleotides agree with TRBD2. Germline V CDR1 and CDR2: LGHDT, YNNKEL (reference sequence). This CDR3 has 13 amino acids. J gave up 11 bases and V 2 bases, and 3 bases lay outside the gene matches. DNA of the CDR3: TGTGCCAGCAGCCAACAGCGGGAGGGTAAGCAGTTCTTC. This sequence encodes CASSQQREGKQFF.

The chain links TRBV6-6 to TRBJ2-7; 11 nucleotides line up with TRBD2. There are 16 residues in the CDR3. The germline CDR1 and CDR2 sequences are MNHNY and SVGAGI (reference sequence). Trimming cost V 1 base and J 5 bases; bases outside gene matches: 7. As DNA, the CDR3 is TGTGCCAGCAGTTACTTCACTAGCGGGAGAATCAACGAGCAGTACTTC. Translated, it gives CASSYFTSGRINEQYF.

This clone was observed a handful of times. The rearrangement uses TRBV27 and TRBJ1-1, with 7 positions matching TRBD1. CDR1 is MNHEY, CDR2 SMNVEV, per germline (reference sequence). The CDR3 runs 13 residues. The J segment lost 4 bases and the V segment lost 4 bases, leaving 3 bases of the junction unmatched. CDR3 DNA sequence: TGTGCCAGCAGTTGGGACAGTGCCACTGAAGCTTTCTTT. It translates to CASSWDSATEAFF.

The rearrangement links TRBV2 to TRBJ2-7, with 7 bases identical to TRBD2. Germline V lookup: CDR1 SNHLY, CDR2 FYNNEI. This CDR3 has 14 residues. The ends lost 4 bases at V and 2 bases at J; junction bases unmatched: 5. The CDR3 DNA reads as TGTGCCAGCAGTGGGACTAGGGGTCCCTACGAGCAGTACTTC. It is translated as CASSGTRGPYEQYF.

This chain links TRBV21-1 with TRBJ2-4; the table's D call, TRBD2, was not checked against the DNA. TRBV21-1 is recorded as a pseudogene. This CDR3 has 18 residues. The CDR3 is CASSKMGATNRAKNIQYF. The CDR3 DNA reads as TGTGCCAGCAGCAAAATGGGAGCCACCAACCGGGCCAAAAACATTCAGTACTTC.

The chain combines TRBV19 with TRBJ2-1; a possible D gene is TRBD1 (6 bases). Germline V lookup: CDR1 LNHDA, CDR2 SQIVND (reference sequence). The CDR3 runs 14 residues. The V gene lost 5 bases and the J gene lost 4 bases, with 12 bases spanning the gap. In DNA, the CDR3 is TGTGCCAGTAGTCCTTACAGGGTTTACAATGAGCAGTTCTTC. This sequence encodes CASSPYRVYNEQFF.

The chain recombines TRBV4-1 with TRBJ2-7, with 11 bases identical to TRBD2. V trimming: 3 bases; J trimming: 6 bases; junction bases outside the gene matches: 10. From germline, CDR1 is MGHRA and CDR2 YSYEKL. The CDR3 spans 16 residues. CDR3 loop: CASSHNSGTSGGEQYF. The CDR3, as DNA: TGCGCCAGCAGCCACAATTCCGGGACTAGCGGTGGCGAGCAGTACTTC.

The rearrangement uses TRBV27 and TRBJ2-7, with 7 bases identical to TRBD1. After removal of 5 bases from V and 3 bases from J, the junction contained 4 bases not matched to a gene. The CDR3 loop spans 13 amino acids. Germline V gives CDR1 MNHEY, CDR2 SMNVEV (reference sequence). The CDR3 bases are TGTGCCAGCAGTCTGTACAGGGGCTACGAGCAGTACTTC. This sequence encodes CASSLYRGYEQYF.

This chain links TRBV24-1 with TRBJ1-2, with 8 bases that match TRBD1. This CDR3 has 14 amino acids. V was pared by 0 bases and J by 14 bases, with 10 bases of the junction left unmatched. The germline gives CDR1 KGHDR, CDR2 SFDVKD. The CDR3 coding sequence is TGTGCCACCAGTGATTTGACAGGGGGTGACGTATATACCTTC. As protein: CATSDLTGGDVYTF.

V usage is TRBV28 and J usage is TRBJ2-1; TRBD2 matches at 11 bases. Germline V CDR1 and CDR2: MDHEN, SYDVKM. This CDR3 is built from 18 residues. V was clipped by 3 bases and J by 6 bases; unmatched bases: 13. Written as DNA, the CDR3 is TGTGCCAGCAGTTTTGCACTAGCGGGAGTCCTGTTTGGCAATGAGCAGTTCTTC. This sequence encodes CASSFALAGVLFGNEQFF.

This clone was observed a handful of times. The CDR3 sequence is CASSPLSGRGNTDTQYF. CDR3 coding DNA: TGTGCCAGCAGCCCCCTAAGCGGGAGAGGGAACACAGATACGCAGTATTTT. The J gene is TRBJ2-3, the V gene TRBV5-5; 8 positions agree with TRBD2. With V trimmed by 4 bases and J by 2 bases, 12 bases remained unmatched. CDR1 is SGHKS and CDR2 is YYEKEE in the germline V gene (reference sequence). The CDR3 contains 17 residues.

The chain links TRBV28 to TRBJ1-1, with D perhaps TRBD1 (6 bases). V lost 4 bases and J lost 5, with 17 bases in between. Germline V gives CDR1 MDHEN, CDR2 SYDVKM. The CDR3 totals 15 residues. The CDR3 reads CASSSLGGRGTEAFF. For the CDR3, the DNA is TGTGCCAGCAGTTCACTCGGGGGGCGGGGTACTGAAGCTTTCTTT.

This clone occurred a few times. The J gene is TRBJ1-4, the V gene TRBV2; D call uncertain. This CDR3 is built from 12 residues. Germline loops: CDR1 SNHLY, CDR2 FYNNEI. The ends were cut back, 6 bases at V and 11 bases at J, with 13 bases in the middle. CDR3 residues: CASREDGLKLFF. The CDR3 DNA follows: TGTGCCAGCAGGGAGGACGGGCTGAAACTGTTTTTT.

V and J are TRBV5-1 and TRBJ1-1; possible D gene TRBD1, 6 bases. Germline V CDR1 and CDR2: SGHRS, YFSETQ. V lost 3 bases, J lost 8 bases, and 11 bases lay in between. The CDR3 length is 12 residues. The CDR3 spells CASSSQGSEAFF. The CDR3 DNA reads as TGCGCCAGCAGCTCACAGGGTTCCGAAGCTTTCTTT.

The V and J genes are TRBV27 and TRBJ1-4; TRBD1 agrees at 7 bases. The CDR3 is 14 residues long. The junction had 4 bases not matched to a gene; V was cut back by 3 bases and J by 6 bases. CDR1 MNHEY and CDR2 SMNVEV come from the germline V gene (reference sequence). This CDR3 is CASSLGRGYEKLFF. The DNA of the CDR3 is TGTGCCAGCAGTTTGGGCAGGGGGTATGAAAAACTGTTTTTT.

With regard to this clone: The sample contains more than one DNA sequence encoding this CDR3. J is TRBJ2-3 and V is TRBV9; 9 bases are a match to TRBD1. The trim removed 4 bases at V and 3 bases at J, leaving 6 bases unmatched. CDR3 length: 15 residues. Germline assignment: CDR1 SGDLS and CDR2 YYNGEE. CDR3 DNA: TGTGCCAGCAGCCTCGGGACAGGGAGGACAGATACGCAGTATTTT. Residues: CASSLGTGRTDTQYF.

This chain links TRBV11-3 with TRBJ2-1, with 11 bases lining up with TRBD2. Looked up from germline, CDR1 is SGHNT and CDR2 is YENEEA. V gave up 2 bases and J gave up 9 bases; unmatched junction bases: 9. The CDR3 spans 16 residues. This chain's CDR3 is CASSLPLPSGRSEQFF. DNA of the CDR3: TGTGCCAGCAGCTTACCCCTGCCTAGCGGGAGGAGTGAGCAGTTCTTC.

The chain joins TRBV27 to TRBJ2-7; 10 bases align to TRBD2. The junction had 5 bases not matched to a gene; V was cut back by 3 bases and J by 3 bases. The CDR3 runs to 15 residues. Germline CDR1 is MNHEY and CDR2 is SMNVEV (reference sequence). This chain's CDR3 is CASSFKAGGYYEQYF. CDR3 coding DNA: TGTGCCAGCAGTTTCAAAGCGGGAGGGTACTACGAGCAGTACTTC.

V usage is TRBV3-1 (or the pseudogene TRBV3-2) and J usage is TRBJ2-7; 15 bases map to TRBD2. The V gene end was trimmed by 4 bases and the J gene end by 2 bases; junction bases not matched to a gene: 6. In germline, CDR1 is LGHDT, CDR2 YNNKEL (reference sequence). The CDR3 is 17 residues long. The CDR3 region is CASSRTSGRGVTYEQYF. The CDR3 coding sequence is TGTGCCAGCAGCCGGACTAGCGGGAGGGGAGTAACCTACGAGCAGTACTTC.

The rearrangement links TRBV7-2 to TRBJ2-5; tentative D call: TRBD2 (6 bases). Germline values: CDR1 SGHTA, CDR2 FQGNSA. The length of the CDR3 is 15 residues. V was clipped by 5 bases and J by 4 bases, with 17 bases between them. CDR3 amino acids: CASSIYGGGGETQYF. CDR3 nucleotides: TGTGCCAGCAGCATTTATGGGGGAGGTGGAGAGACCCAGTACTTC.

The chain carries TRBV29-1 and TRBJ1-1, with D tentatively TRBD1 (6 bases). Trimming took 5 bases from V and 1 from J, leaving 11 bases between them. Germline V gene sequence: CDR1 SQVTM, CDR2 ANQGSEA. CDR3 length: 13 amino acids. The CDR3 reads CSVTKTGNTEAFF. The CDR3 DNA follows: TGCAGCGTTACCAAGACAGGGAACACTGAAGCTTTCTTT.

This chain joins TRBV28 and TRBJ1-5; D is unresolved. Germline lookup yields CDR1 MDHEN and CDR2 SYDVKM. V lost 3 bases and J lost 7, with 10 bases in between. The CDR3 runs to 13 residues. CDR3: CASSFQLSQPQHF. In DNA form, the CDR3 reads TGTGCCAGCAGTTTCCAATTGTCCCAGCCCCAGCATTTT.

The J gene is TRBJ1-1, the V gene TRBV7-9, with TRBD1 identical over 11 bases. Germline values: CDR1 SEHNR, CDR2 FQNEAQ (reference sequence). V lost 5 bases, J lost 4 bases, and 6 bases stayed unmatched. This CDR3 has 15 residues. CDR3: CASSPRGQGGTEAFF. DNA for the CDR3: TGTGCCAGCAGCCCCAGGGGACAGGGGGGCACTGAAGCTTTCTTT.